These 22 T cell receptor beta chains originate from one sample sequenced in a study of T cell clonotyping in hematopoietic cell transplantation (dated by TCRdb to the early 2020s). The library was generated by the immunoSEQ multiplex PCR assay. This is the immuneACCESS table as TCRdb keeps it, with only in-frame sequences that have V and J called. A part of the clones is gone; compared with another copy, unresolved V genes explain less than half, and the rest is unexplained. The sample table lists more than 65,000 clones, roughly 94% of them with a count of one. The ten biggest clones cover about 1.5% of the sample. Sequencing was performed on peripheral blood mononuclear cells. The receptors shown here come from a man over 45 in good health. Some clones in this sample may be carry-over from other donors' samples.

The chain links TRBV7-2 to TRBJ2-7, with D possibly being TRBD1 (6 bases). Germline V gene data show CDR1 as SGHTA and CDR2 as FQGNSA. Between the trimmed V and J ends, which lost 3 bases and 6 bases, there was a span of 21 bases. The CDR3 runs 16 residues. CDR3 nucleotides: TGTGCCAGCAGCTTTGGGGCAGGGGAGTCCTATGTCGAGCAGTACTTC. This sequence encodes CASSFGAGESYVEQYF.

The chain recombines TRBV29-1 with TRBJ2-6; 7 bases agree with TRBD1. Trimming removed 6 bases from V and 2 bases from J; junction bases left unmatched: 4. From germline, CDR1 is SQVTM and CDR2 ANQGSEA. This CDR3 region has 14 residues. The CDR3 loop is CSVGTEPGANVLTF. In DNA form, the CDR3 reads TGCAGCGTGGGGACAGAACCTGGGGCCAACGTCCTGACTTTC.

CDR3 in amino acids: CASSVQGYGEQYF. In DNA form, the CDR3 reads TGTGCCAGCAGCGTACAGGGGTACGGCGAGCAGTACTTC. The chain has TRBV9 and TRBJ2-7; a possible D gene is TRBD1 (6 bases). CDR3 length: 13 residues. Trimming removed 1 base from V and 6 bases from J, with 11 bases in between. Per germline, CDR1 SGDLS and CDR2 YYNGEE.

The chain employs TRBV7-9 and TRBJ2-5; tentative D call: TRBD2 (6 bases). CDR1 is SEHNR, CDR2 FQNEAQ, per germline (reference sequence). This CDR3 comprises 14 residues. Trimming took 5 bases from V and 0 from J, leaving 10 bases between them. CDR3 coding DNA: TGTGCCAGCAGCCCGTGGGGGGACCAAGAGACCCAGTACTTC. Its protein is CASSPWGDQETQYF.

The chain links TRBV2 to TRBJ2-3; no clear D gene. V gave up 6 bases and J gave up 1 base, with 11 bases separating them. Germline V gene data show CDR1 as SNHLY and CDR2 as FYNNEI. There are 14 residues in the CDR3. CDR3 in DNA: TGTGCCAGCAGCCCCGAGGCACGCACAGATACGCAGTATTTT. It codes for CASSPEARTDTQYF.

The chain couples TRBV7-2 to TRBJ2-7, with TRBD1 identical over 7 bases. CDR1 is SGHTA, CDR2 FQGNSA, per germline. The CDR3 extends over 14 amino acids. With V trimmed by 1 base and J by 4 bases, 4 bases remained unmatched. The chain's CDR3 is CASSLGDSDYEQYF. The CDR3 DNA reads as TGTGCCAGCAGCTTAGGGGACAGCGATTACGAGCAGTACTTC.

This chain connects TRBV6-1 to TRBJ1-1, with 7 positions matching TRBD1. The J segment lost 4 bases and the V segment lost 5 bases, leaving 16 bases of the junction unmatched. Per the germline V gene, CDR1 is MNHNS and CDR2 is SASEGT. CDR3 size: 17 residues. The CDR3 nucleotides are TGTGCCAGCAGTCAAGGAAAACAGGGGTCTCTTGCCACTGAAGCTTTCTTT. Its translation: CASSQGKQGSLATEAFF.

The rearrangement links TRBV5-6 to TRBJ2-7; D remains unclear. The CDR3 totals 16 residues. Germline V gene sequence: CDR1 SGHDT, CDR2 YYEEEE. V was clipped by 2 bases and J by 2 bases, with 17 bases between them. CDR3 in DNA: TGTGCCAGCAGCTTAGCCTCGGTCCGAGGTCCCTACGAGCAGTACTTC. It yields the protein CASSLASVRGPYEQYF. The variable domain in full, with the rest retrieved from reference TRBV5-6 and TRBJ2-7, is DAGVTQSPTHLIKTRGQQVTLRCSPKSGHDTVSWYQQALGQGPQFIFQYYEEEERQRGNFPDRFSGHQFPNYSSELNVNALLLGDSALYLCASSLASVRGPYEQYFGPGTRLTVT.

This clone came up once. V is TRBV30 and J is TRBJ1-5, with D unresolved. This CDR3 is built from 12 residues. CDR1 is GTSNPN, CDR2 SVGIG, per germline (reference sequence). Trimming stripped 2 bases from V and 4 bases from J, with 6 bases between. The CDR3 protein is CAWSMPNQPQHF. CDR3 DNA: TGTGCCTGGAGTATGCCGAATCAGCCCCAGCATTTT.

The count of this clone is one. V and J are TRBV7-3 and TRBJ1-2, with D perhaps TRBD1 (6 bases). CDR3 size: 14 residues. With 3 bases removed from V and 7 bases from J, the gap between germline ends came to 15 bases. Per germline, CDR1 SGHTA and CDR2 FQGTGA. The CDR3 bases are TGTGCCAGCAGCTTTGCGCAGGGGAATGGTGGCTACACCTTC. This codes for CASSFAQGNGGYTF.

This clone was counted a single time. This chain uses TRBV6-1 with TRBJ2-1; 9 positions match TRBD2. Germline V CDR1 and CDR2: MNHNS, SASEGT. V gave up 2 bases and J gave up 3 bases; unmatched junction bases: 2. The CDR3 has 15 amino acids. The DNA for the CDR3 is TGTGCCAGCAGTGAAAGTAGCGGGAGCTACAATGAGCAGTTCTTC. Amino acids: CASSESSGSYNEQFF.

This chain links TRBV19 with TRBJ1-2; D gene ambiguous. In germline, CDR1 is LNHDA, CDR2 SQIVND (reference sequence). V lost 3 bases and J 2 bases, leaving 7 bases between the germline ends. The CDR3 sequence is 13 residues long. This CDR3 reads CASSILGNYGYTF. CDR3 nucleotides: TGTGCCAGTAGTATTCTGGGGAACTATGGCTACACCTTC. The full variable domain, with the rest looked up from reference TRBV19 and TRBJ1-2, is DGGITQSPKYLFRKEGQNVTLSCEQNLNHDAMYWYRQDPGQGLRLIYYSQIVNDFQKGDIAEGYSVSREKKESFPLTVTSAQKNPTAFYLCASSILGNYGYTFGSGTRLTVV.

The chain is built from TRBV4-2 and TRBJ2-6; no definite D call. This CDR3 has 15 residues. CDR1 is LGHNA and CDR2 is YNFKEQ in the germline V gene. V shed 1 base and J shed 4 bases, with 8 bases lying between them. The CDR3 nucleotides read TGTGCCAGCAGCCAAGCCCCAGAAGGGGCCAACGTCCTGACTTTC. Its protein product is CASSQAPEGANVLTF.

The V and J genes are TRBV9 and TRBJ2-5, with 8 bases lining up with TRBD2. V trimming: 0 bases; J trimming: 4 bases; junction bases outside the gene matches: 5. CDR3 length: 15 residues. From germline, CDR1 is SGDLS and CDR2 YYNGEE. CDR3 in amino acids: CASSVGGTSGETQYF. CDR3 nucleotides: TGTGCCAGCAGCGTAGGAGGGACTAGTGGAGAGACCCAGTACTTC.

The chain combines TRBV7-8 with TRBJ1-2; perhaps TRBD1 as D (5 bases). Germline values: CDR1 SGHVS, CDR2 FQNEAQ. Trimming removed 3 bases at V and 7 bases at J, with 12 bases between. CDR3 length: 13 amino acids. Written as DNA, the CDR3 is TGTGCCAGCAGCTTTGGGGGGGAAGGTGGCTACACCTTC. Its protein is CASSFGGEGGYTF.

This clone has only one observation. This chain joins TRBV4-1 and TRBJ1-2; TRBD1 might be the D (5 bases). From germline, CDR1 is MGHRA and CDR2 YSYEKL. The CDR3 is 15 residues long. Trimming took off 3 bases at V and 2 bases at J, with 13 bases between the two ends. CDR3 amino acids: CASSHPTTANYGYTF. DNA of the CDR3: TGCGCCAGCAGCCACCCAACGACAGCCAACTATGGCTACACCTTC.

V usage is TRBV6-5 and J usage is TRBJ2-7; D call uncertain. Looked up from germline, CDR1 is MNHEY and CDR2 is SVGAGI. This CDR3 contains 13 residues. Trimming stripped 5 bases from V and 2 bases from J, with 10 bases between. CDR3 loop: CASSPAKPYEQYF. The CDR3 coding sequence is TGTGCCAGCAGTCCCGCGAAGCCCTACGAGCAGTACTTC.

J is TRBJ2-5 and V is TRBV10-3; a weak D match, TRBD1 (7 bases). The CDR3 totals 16 residues. CDR1 and CDR2 from the germline V gene are ENHRY and SYGVKD. V shed 2 bases and J shed 4 bases, with 17 bases lying between them. The CDR3 reads CAISERAGGRLETQYF. The CDR3 nucleotides are TGTGCCATCAGTGAGCGGGCAGGGGGGCGTTTAGAGACCCAGTACTTC.

This clone was observed a few times. This chain links TRBV6-1 with TRBJ1-6; no firm D call. V lost 8 bases and J 7 bases, leaving 18 bases between the germline ends. Germline values: CDR1 MNHNS, CDR2 SASEGT. The CDR3 loop spans 15 amino acids. Written as DNA, the CDR3 is TGTGCCAGCCGGGAGACAAGAAGGGAAAATTCACCCCTCCACTTT. Its translation is CASRETRRENSPLHF.

This chain links TRBV7-9 with TRBJ2-7; 8 nucleotides align to TRBD1. Germline V gene data show CDR1 as SEHNR and CDR2 as FQNEAQ (reference sequence). J lost 1 base, V lost 5 bases, and 4 bases had no gene match. There are 14 residues in the CDR3. CDR3 DNA: TGTGCCAGCAGCCCCCGGACAGGGTCCTACGAGCAGTACTTC. Its protein is CASSPRTGSYEQYF.

This chain links TRBV2 with TRBJ2-4; 10 bases are a match to TRBD2. The CDR3 spans 20 residues. Germline CDR1 is SNHLY and CDR2 is FYNNEI. With V trimmed by 2 bases and J by 7 bases, 20 bases remained unmatched. The CDR3 sequence: CASSERSTSGIGILGNIQYF. CDR3 DNA sequence: TGTGCCAGCAGTGAAAGGAGTACTAGCGGGATTGGAATCCTCGGGAACATTCAGTACTTC.

For this clone: The same CDR3 arises from other DNA sequences in this sample as well. This rearrangement joins TRBV7-6 to TRBJ2-3; D unclear. The CDR3 is 15 residues long. Germline V gives CDR1 SGHVS, CDR2 FNYEAQ. With 3 bases removed from V and 2 bases from J, the gap between germline ends came to 12 bases. As DNA, the CDR3 is TGTGCCAGCAGCTTGGCGGACGGTTACACAGATACGCAGTATTTT. It codes for CASSLADGYTDTQYF.